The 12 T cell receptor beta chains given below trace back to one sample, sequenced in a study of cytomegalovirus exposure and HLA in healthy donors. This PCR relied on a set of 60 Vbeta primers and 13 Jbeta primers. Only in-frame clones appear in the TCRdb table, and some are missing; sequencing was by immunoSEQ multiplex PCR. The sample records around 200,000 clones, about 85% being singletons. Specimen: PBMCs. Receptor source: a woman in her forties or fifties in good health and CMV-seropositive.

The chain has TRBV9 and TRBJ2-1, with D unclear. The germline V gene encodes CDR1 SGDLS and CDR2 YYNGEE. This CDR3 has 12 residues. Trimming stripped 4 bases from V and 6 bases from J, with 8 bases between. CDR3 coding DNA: TGTGCCAGCAGCCAAGATAGCAATGAGCAGTTCTTC. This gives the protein CASSQDSNEQFF.

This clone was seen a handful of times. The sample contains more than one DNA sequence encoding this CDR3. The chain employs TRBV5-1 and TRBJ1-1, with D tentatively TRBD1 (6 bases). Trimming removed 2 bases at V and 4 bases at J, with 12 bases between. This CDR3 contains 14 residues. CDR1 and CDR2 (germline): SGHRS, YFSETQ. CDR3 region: CASSLQGRSTEAFF. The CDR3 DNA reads TGCGCCAGCAGCTTACAGGGAAGGAGCACTGAAGCTTTCTTT.

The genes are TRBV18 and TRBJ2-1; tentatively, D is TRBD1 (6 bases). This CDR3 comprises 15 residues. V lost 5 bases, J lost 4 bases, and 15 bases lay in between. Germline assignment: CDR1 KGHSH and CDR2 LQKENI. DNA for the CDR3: TGTGCCAGCTCAGGGACACCGGGACCGTACAATGAGCAGTTCTTC. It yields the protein CASSGTPGPYNEQFF.

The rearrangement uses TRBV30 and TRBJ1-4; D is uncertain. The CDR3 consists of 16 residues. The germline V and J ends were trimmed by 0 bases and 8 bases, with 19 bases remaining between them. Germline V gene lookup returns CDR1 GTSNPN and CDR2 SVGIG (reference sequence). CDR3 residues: CAWSVEISSHNEKLFF. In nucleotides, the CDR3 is TGTGCCTGGAGTGTAGAAATTTCCTCCCACAACGAAAAACTGTTTTTT. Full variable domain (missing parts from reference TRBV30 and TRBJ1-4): SQTIHQWPATLVQPVGSPLSLECTVEGTSNPNLYWYRQAAGRGLQLLFYSVGIGQISSEVPQNLSASRPQDRQFILSSKKLLLSDSGFYLCAWSVEISSHNEKLFFGSGTQLSVL.

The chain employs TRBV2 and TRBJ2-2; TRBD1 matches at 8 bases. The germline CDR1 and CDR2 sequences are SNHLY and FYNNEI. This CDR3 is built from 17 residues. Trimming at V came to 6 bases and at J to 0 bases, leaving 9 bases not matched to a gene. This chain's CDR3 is CASRRDRTLANTGELFF. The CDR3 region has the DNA TGTGCCAGCAGGCGGGACAGGACACTCGCGAACACCGGGGAGCTGTTTTTT.

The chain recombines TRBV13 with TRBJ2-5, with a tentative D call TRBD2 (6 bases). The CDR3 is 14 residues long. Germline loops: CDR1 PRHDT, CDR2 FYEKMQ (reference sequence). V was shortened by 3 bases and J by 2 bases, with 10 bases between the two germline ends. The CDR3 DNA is TGTGCCAGCAGCTTTTTAGCGGAGCAAGAGACCCAGTACTTC. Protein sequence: CASSFLAEQETQYF.

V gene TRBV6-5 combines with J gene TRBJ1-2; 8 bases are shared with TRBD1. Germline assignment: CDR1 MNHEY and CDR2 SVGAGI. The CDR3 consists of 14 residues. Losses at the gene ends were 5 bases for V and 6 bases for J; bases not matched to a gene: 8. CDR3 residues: CASSAAQGANGYTF. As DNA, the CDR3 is TGTGCCAGCAGTGCCGCGCAGGGGGCAAATGGCTACACCTTC.

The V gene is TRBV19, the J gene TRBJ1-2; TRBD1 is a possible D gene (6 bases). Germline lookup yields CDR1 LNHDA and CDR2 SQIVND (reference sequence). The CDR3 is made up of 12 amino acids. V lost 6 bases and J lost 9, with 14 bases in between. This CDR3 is CASRGQRYRYTF. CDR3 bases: TGTGCCAGTAGAGGACAGCGATATCGCTACACCTTC.

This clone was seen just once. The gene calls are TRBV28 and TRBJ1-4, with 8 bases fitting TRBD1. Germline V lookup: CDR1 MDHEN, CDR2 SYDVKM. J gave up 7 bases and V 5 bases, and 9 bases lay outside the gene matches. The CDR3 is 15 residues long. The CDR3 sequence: CASSIPTGGSEKLFF. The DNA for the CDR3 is TGTGCCAGCAGTATCCCAACAGGGGGAAGTGAAAAACTGTTTTTT. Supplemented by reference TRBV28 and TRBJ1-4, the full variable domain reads DVKVTQSSRYLVKRTGEKVFLECVQDMDHENMFWYRQDPGLGLRLIYFSYDVKMKEKGDIPEGYSVSREKKERFSLILESASTNQTSMYLCASSIPTGGSEKLFFGSGTQLSVL.

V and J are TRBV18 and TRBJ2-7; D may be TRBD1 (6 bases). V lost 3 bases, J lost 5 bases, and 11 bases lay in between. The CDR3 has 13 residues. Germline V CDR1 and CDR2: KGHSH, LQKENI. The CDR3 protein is CASSPLQGHEQYF. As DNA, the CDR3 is TGTGCCAGCTCACCTCTACAGGGCCACGAGCAGTACTTC.

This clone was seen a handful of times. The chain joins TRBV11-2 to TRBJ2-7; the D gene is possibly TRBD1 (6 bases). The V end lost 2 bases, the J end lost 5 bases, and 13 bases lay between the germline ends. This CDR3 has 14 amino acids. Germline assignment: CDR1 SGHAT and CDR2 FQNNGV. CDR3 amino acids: CASSLSQGNNEQYF. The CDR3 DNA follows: TGTGCCAGCAGCTTATCACAGGGTAACAACGAGCAGTACTTC.

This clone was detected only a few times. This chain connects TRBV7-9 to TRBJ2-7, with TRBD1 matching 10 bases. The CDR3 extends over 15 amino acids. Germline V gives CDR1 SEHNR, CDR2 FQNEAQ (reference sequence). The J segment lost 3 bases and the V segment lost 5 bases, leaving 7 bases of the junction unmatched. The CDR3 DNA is TGTGCCAGCAGCGCCCCGGGACAGGGGTTCTACGAGCAGTACTTC. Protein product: CASSAPGQGFYEQYF. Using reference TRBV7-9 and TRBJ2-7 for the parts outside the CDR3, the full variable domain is DTGVSQNPRHKITKRGQNVTFRCDPISEHNRLYWYRQTLGQGPEFLTYFQNEAQLEKSRLLSDRFSAERPKGSFSTLEIQRTEQGDSAMYLCASSAPGQGFYEQYFGPGTRLTVT.